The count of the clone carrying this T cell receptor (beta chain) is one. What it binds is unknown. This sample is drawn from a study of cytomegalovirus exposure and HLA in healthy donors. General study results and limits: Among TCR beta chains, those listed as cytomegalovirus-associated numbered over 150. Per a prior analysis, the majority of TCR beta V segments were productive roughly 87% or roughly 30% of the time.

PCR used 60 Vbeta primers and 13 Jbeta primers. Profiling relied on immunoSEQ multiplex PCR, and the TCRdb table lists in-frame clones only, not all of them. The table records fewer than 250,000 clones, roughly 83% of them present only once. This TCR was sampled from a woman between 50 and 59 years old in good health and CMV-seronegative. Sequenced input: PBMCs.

The CDR3 is CATSNGGLGGTWSNQPQHF. The DNA for the CDR3 is TGTGCCACCAGCAACGGGGGGTTAGGGGGAACGTGGAGCAATCAGCCCCAGCATTTT. The rearrangement uses TRBV15 and TRBJ1-5, with TRBD1 as a possible D gene (6 bases). Germline-derived CDR1 and CDR2 are LNHNV and YYDKDF (reference sequence). V was cut by 4 bases and J by 1 base, with 23 bases left in between. The CDR3 is made up of 19 amino acids.